A single sample is the source of the 31 T cell receptor beta chains below, sequenced in a study of T cells in Graves' hyperthyroidism and ophthalmopathy. TCR beta CDR3 region amplification was performed from RNA transcripts. An initial round of RT-PCR targeting the TCR CDR3 relied on the HTBI primer set. TCRdb ran MiXCR on the multiplex PCR reads and lists one entry per CDR3 protein. The data show around 350,000 distinct CDR3 sequences, with approximately 19% seen just once and about 4% held by the top ten. The sample was blood. These receptors were obtained from a woman under 30 with Graves' hyperthyroidism.

The table lists this clonotype with many counts. V usage is TRBV20-1 and J usage is TRBJ1-1; tentative D call: TRBD1 (6 bases). Trimming removed 4 bases at V and 4 bases at J, with 13 bases between. The V gene's germline CDR1 is DFQATT and CDR2 SNEGSKA (reference sequence). The CDR3 length is 13 residues. As DNA, the CDR3 is TGCAGTGCTAACGGGGGGGCTTTCACTGAAGCTTTCTTT. Its translation is CSANGGAFTEAFF.

This clonotype was picked up many times. The chain links TRBV6-5 to TRBJ1-1; no clear D gene. The germline V gene encodes CDR1 MNHEY and CDR2 SVGAGI. The V end was cut by 0 bases, the J end by 1 base, with 6 bases between. The CDR3 extends over 14 amino acids. For the CDR3, the DNA is TGTGCCAGCAGTTACTCAACAGAGAACACTGAAGCTTTCTTT. Translating gives CASSYSTENTEAFF.

This clonotype was seen a few times. J is TRBJ2-5 and V is TRBV3-1; D not resolved. Trimming left V 7 bases short and J 4 bases short, with 13 bases between. CDR3 length: 13 amino acids. Germline V lookup: CDR1 LGHDT, CDR2 YNNKEL (reference sequence). CDR3 nucleotide sequence: TGTGCCAGCACCGCCGGGTCGGGAGAGACCCAGTACTTC. It translates to CASTAGSGETQYF.

This clonotype was counted at least ten times. V is TRBV12-3 or TRBV12-4 and J is TRBJ2-5; 7 bases fit TRBD1. This CDR3 spans 15 amino acids. Trimming took 5 bases from V and 7 from J; bases not matched to a gene: 13. CDR3 residues: CASSPPGQPWATQYF. CDR3 DNA: TGTGCCAGCAGTCCCCCGGGACAGCCCTGGGCGACCCAGTACTTC.

The chain joins TRBV27 to TRBJ1-2; possible D gene TRBD1, 6 bases. V lost 5 bases and J 7 bases, leaving 14 bases between the germline ends. Germline loops: CDR1 MNHEY, CDR2 SMNVEV (reference sequence). This CDR3 has 13 amino acids. The CDR3 nucleotides read TGTGCCAGCAGTCCCGCAAACAGGGTTGGCTACACCTTC. This sequence encodes CASSPANRVGYTF.

The chain joins TRBV12-3 or TRBV12-4 to TRBJ2-7; D is undetermined. V gave up 4 bases and J gave up 4 bases, with 17 bases separating them. The CDR3 has 15 amino acids. In nucleotides, the CDR3 is TGTGCCAGCAGTTCCGGCCCAGGCGGAACGTACGAGCAGTACTTC. The encoded protein is CASSSGPGGTYEQYF.

J is TRBJ2-5 and V is TRBV18; 8 nucleotides agree with TRBD1. Germline loops: CDR1 KGHSH, CDR2 LQKENI. After removal of 6 bases from V and 5 bases from J, the junction contained 11 bases not matched to a gene. This CDR3 comprises 15 residues. The CDR3 bases are TGTGCCAGCTCTCCAACAGGGGGAAAAGGGGAGACCCAGTACTTC. It translates to CASSPTGGKGETQYF.

The chain is built from TRBV29-1 and TRBJ1-2, with TRBD1 as a possible D gene (5 bases). This CDR3 has 13 residues. Trimming removed 7 bases at V and 3 bases at J, with 15 bases between. CDR1 and CDR2 from the germline V gene are SQVTM and ANQGSEA. CDR3 sequence (DNA): TGCAGCGCCTCAACCAGGGTTGACTATGGCTACACCTTC. It encodes CSASTRVDYGYTF.

Ten or more counts support this clonotype. The chain joins TRBV6-5 to TRBJ1-1, with 12 bases matching TRBD1. Per germline, CDR1 MNHEY and CDR2 SVGAGI. The CDR3 is 14 residues long. With V trimmed by 4 bases and J by 7 bases, 4 bases remained unmatched. Here the CDR3 DNA reads TGTGCCAGCAGTTCGGGACAGGGGGCAGGTGAAGCTTTCTTT. Encoded protein: CASSSGQGAGEAFF.

This clonotype was detected many times. The gene calls are TRBV12-3 or TRBV12-4 and TRBJ1-2, with a weak D call TRBD1 (5 bases). The ends were cut back, 4 bases at V and 4 bases at J, with 13 bases in the middle. The CDR3 totals 14 residues. In DNA form, the CDR3 reads TGTGCCAGCAGTTCCACCCAGGGCACCTATGGCTACACCTTC. This gives the protein CASSSTQGTYGYTF.

In this sample, this clonotype turned up many times. The chain carries TRBV6-5 and TRBJ1-5; D gene uncertain. The J call is uncertain, as TRBJ2-3 better fits the DNA end. Germline loops: CDR1 MNHEY, CDR2 SVGAGI. The CDR3 has 13 residues. Written as DNA, the CDR3 is TGTGCCAGCAGTTACGCGTTACGGCAGCCCCAGTATTTT. It encodes CASSYALRQPQYF.

This clonotype was counted many times. This chain uses TRBV7-8 with TRBJ1-1; maybe TRBD1 (6 bases). The V and J ends lost 3 bases and 5 bases respectively, with 13 bases between them. The CDR3 totals 14 residues. CDR1 is SGHVS, CDR2 FQNEAQ, per germline. CDR3 sequence: CASSLRDTGTEAFF. CDR3 in DNA: TGTGCCAGCAGCTTGAGGGACACTGGGACTGAAGCTTTCTTT.

This clonotype was picked up many times. The CDR3 DNA sequence: TGTGCCAGCAGCTTTACCGGGACAGGGGGCGGCTACACCTTC. Translation gives CASSFTGTGGGYTF. The gene calls are TRBV7-9 and TRBJ1-2; TRBD1 matches 12 bases. CDR3 length: 14 residues. Losses at the gene ends were 3 bases for V and 8 bases for J; bases not matched to a gene: 4. CDR1 is SEHNR and CDR2 is FQNEAQ in the germline V gene (reference sequence).

This clonotype showed up many times. The rearrangement links TRBV5-1 to TRBJ1-5; D is unclear. Trimming shortened V by 4 bases and J by 0 bases, and 14 bases separated the two germline ends. Germline CDR1 and CDR2: SGHRS and YFSETQ. The CDR3 loop spans 16 amino acids. CDR3 region: CASSPGGQISNQPQHF. CDR3 in DNA: TGCGCCAGCAGCCCTGGTGGCCAGATTAGCAATCAGCCCCAGCATTTT.

This clonotype appeared many times. The CDR3 sequence: CASSSLSYGYTF. The CDR3 DNA is TGTGCCAGCAGCTCATTAAGCTATGGCTACACCTTC. V and J are TRBV13 and TRBJ1-2; D call uncertain. The CDR3 consists of 12 residues. The germline V gene encodes CDR1 PRHDT and CDR2 FYEKMQ (reference sequence). The V end lost 4 bases, the J end lost 4 bases, and 7 bases lay between the germline ends.

The chain couples TRBV10-2 to TRBJ2-7, with D possibly being TRBD1 (5 bases). From germline, CDR1 is WSHSY and CDR2 SAAADI. Trimming cost V 2 bases and J 0 bases, with 11 bases left between them. This CDR3 is built from 15 residues. CDR3 loop: CASSETGRSSYEQYF. The CDR3, as DNA: TGCGCCAGCAGTGAGACAGGAAGGAGCTCCTACGAGCAGTACTTC.

This clonotype was detected ten times or more. The chain uses TRBV6-1 and TRBJ2-6; no definite D call. This CDR3 contains 14 residues. Trimming removed 0 bases at V and 4 bases at J, with 4 bases between. CDR1 MNHNS and CDR2 SASEGT come from the germline V gene. The CDR3 is CASSEAEGANVLTF. The CDR3 DNA reads as TGTGCCAGCAGTGAAGCTGAGGGGGCCAACGTCCTGACTTTC.

This clonotype was seen many times. The gene calls are TRBV6-5 and TRBJ1-5; D is unclear. The germline V and J ends were trimmed by 2 bases and 2 bases, with 10 bases remaining between them. CDR3 length: 15 residues. Per germline, CDR1 MNHEY and CDR2 SVGAGI. CDR3 region: CASSYNRYGNQPQHF. DNA for the CDR3: TGTGCCAGCAGTTACAACAGATATGGCAATCAGCCCCAGCATTTT.

This clonotype was recorded many times. The chain carries TRBV5-1 and TRBJ1-1; possible D gene TRBD1, 6 bases. V lost 3 bases to trimming and J lost 3 bases, with 15 bases between them. Germline V gene data show CDR1 as SGHRS and CDR2 as YFSETQ. This CDR3 comprises 15 residues. In DNA, the CDR3 is TGCGCCAGCAGCTCTACGTATGGGGGCGACACTGAAGCTTTCTTT. Encoded protein: CASSSTYGGDTEAFF.

This clonotype was seen repeatedly, ten times or more. The chain has TRBV28 and TRBJ2-5, with D possibly being TRBD2 (7 bases). Germline V gene sequence: CDR1 MDHEN, CDR2 SYDVKM. With 6 bases removed from V and 4 bases from J, the gap between germline ends came to 18 bases. The CDR3 length is 15 residues. The CDR3 spells CASSLGGGGRETQYF. CDR3 sequence (DNA): TGTGCCAGCAGCCTCGGAGGGGGGGGCCGAGAGACCCAGTACTTC.

This clonotype was seen at least ten times. The chain has TRBV12-3 or TRBV12-4 and TRBJ2-3, with no clear D. The CDR3 covers 12 residues. Trimming shortened V by 8 bases and J by 8 bases, and 14 bases separated the two germline ends. CDR3 sequence: CASHGLSGTQYF. Written as DNA, the CDR3 is TGTGCCAGCCATGGTTTGTCGGGTACGCAGTATTTT.

This clonotype has at least ten counts. The chain carries TRBV10-3 and TRBJ1-3; 9 bases fit TRBD1. The CDR3 is 16 amino acids. J gave up 4 bases and V 5 bases, and 9 bases lay outside the gene matches. CDR1 is ENHRY, CDR2 SYGVKD, per germline. CDR3 in DNA: TGTGCCATCAGTCAGAGAGCCGGGACAGGGGGAAACACCATATATTTT. This gives the protein CAISQRAGTGGNTIYF.

Comment on this clonotype: The junction shows a germline mismatch at one end, possibly a read error. The chain links TRBV5-1 to TRBJ1-1; a possible D gene is TRBD1 (5 bases). This CDR3 comprises 13 residues. The germline V gene encodes CDR1 SGHRS and CDR2 YFSETQ. CDR3 sequence reads: CSSSSGGNTEAFF. The CDR3 nucleotides read TGCTCCAGCTCATCTGGGGGGAACACTGAAGCTTTCTTT.

Comment on this clonotype: Given a much more abundant clone one base away, this may be a read error. The genes are TRBV30 and TRBJ2-7; 9 bases are a match to TRBD1. Germline V gene data show CDR1 as GTSNPN and CDR2 as SVGIG (reference sequence). Losses at the gene ends were 6 bases for V and 2 bases for J; bases not matched to a gene: 8. The CDR3 runs to 14 residues. CDR3 sequence reads: CACYDRDRAYEQYV. The CDR3 bases are TGTGCCTGCTACGACCGGGACAGGGCCTACGAGCAGTACGTC.

The chain carries TRBV13 and TRBJ1-2, with a weak D call TRBD1 (6 bases). Deletions cut 5 bases from V and 5 bases from J, with 18 bases between. This CDR3 has 15 residues. Per germline, CDR1 PRHDT and CDR2 FYEKMQ (reference sequence). The CDR3: CASSPEDRLGYGYTF. The CDR3 coding sequence is TGTGCCAGCAGCCCAGAAGACAGGCTGGGGTATGGCTACACCTTC. Full variable domain (outside the CDR3, taken from reference TRBV13 and TRBJ1-2): AAGVIQSPRHLIKEKRETATLKCYPIPRHDTVYWYQQGPGQDPQFLISFYEKMQSDKGSIPDRFSAQQFSDYHSELNMSSLELGDSALYFCASSPEDRLGYGYTFGSGTRLTVV.

The gene calls are TRBV28 and TRBJ2-7, with 8 bases matching TRBD1. After removal of 8 bases from V and 10 bases from J, the junction contained 10 bases not matched to a gene. CDR1 and CDR2 from the germline V gene are MDHEN and SYDVKM. The CDR3 totals 12 residues. CDR3 sequence reads: CASDRGQIEQYF. The CDR3 nucleotides read TGTGCCAGCGACAGGGGACAAATCGAACAGTACTTC.

There are a few counts of this clonotype. The V gene is TRBV3-1, the J gene TRBJ2-4; possibly TRBD2 for D (5 bases). The V end was cut by 0 bases, the J end by 1 base, with 16 bases between. The length of the CDR3 is 18 residues. CDR1 and CDR2 from the germline V gene are LGHDT and YNNKEL (reference sequence). CDR3 residues: CASSQDLTRNEAKNIQYF. The DNA for the CDR3 is TGTGCCAGCAGCCAAGACCTTACTAGGAATGAGGCCAAAAACATTCAGTACTTC.

This clonotype was picked up many times. This chain links TRBV11-2 with TRBJ2-5, with 7 positions matching TRBD1. The CDR3 sequence is 13 residues long. The V and J ends lost 8 bases and 2 bases, in that order; junction bases with no gene match: 5. From germline, CDR1 is SGHAT and CDR2 FQNNGV. CDR3 in DNA: TGTGCCAGCGATGCAGGGGGACAAGAGACCCAGTACTTC. Translated, it gives CASDAGGQETQYF.

The V and J genes are TRBV15 and TRBJ2-7; unclear D gene. The CDR3 totals 16 residues. Per germline, CDR1 LNHNV and CDR2 YYDKDF (reference sequence). V gave up 3 bases and J gave up 6 bases, with 21 bases separating them. CDR3 protein: CATSSLSGPRIGEQYF. The CDR3 DNA is TGTGCCACCAGCAGCTTGTCAGGTCCCCGGATCGGCGAGCAGTACTTC.

This clonotype was seen ten or more times. CDR3 nucleotide sequence: TGTGCCAGCAATGGAGGGGCCCCGACCGTGGGCGATGGCTACACCTTC. Translating it yields CASNGGAPTVGDGYTF. This chain joins TRBV6-1 and TRBJ1-2, with D perhaps matching TRBD1 (5 bases). The germline gives CDR1 MNHNS, CDR2 SASEGT. Deletions cut 7 bases from V and 6 bases from J, with 24 bases between. CDR3 length equals 16 residues.

The chain is built from TRBV6-5 and TRBJ1-5; D gene ambiguous. Per germline, CDR1 MNHEY and CDR2 SVGAGI. This CDR3 spans 14 amino acids. V dropped 2 bases and J dropped 4 bases, with 9 bases sitting between them. CDR3 in amino acids: CASSYRELNQPQHF. CDR3 in DNA: TGTGCCAGCAGTTACAGGGAATTAAATCAGCCCCAGCATTTT.